The clone carrying this TCR beta chain turned up a few times. The identical CDR3 is also encoded by other nucleotide sequences in the sample. Germline loops: CDR1 SEHNR, CDR2 FQNEAQ (reference sequence). The germline V and J ends were trimmed by 2 bases and 4 bases, with 12 bases remaining between them. CDR3 length equals 15 residues. The sample is drawn from a study of beta chain features in type 1 diabetes. Over 95% purity was reached by all sorted populations. Sequenced material consisted of expressed TCRB transcripts (all of the isolated RNA was reverse transcribed). The protocol was immunoSEQ multiplex PCR, while the TCRdb copy is restricted to in-frame clones and leaves out a portion. Of over 500,000 clones listed, roughly a sixth are singletons.

The source of this sequence is a young man in good health. Input material: naive CD4+ T cells from blood. The rearrangement uses TRBV7-9 and TRBJ1-5; possible D gene TRBD1, 5 bases. The CDR3 DNA follows: TGTGCCAGCAGCTTAAGTACGGGGGTAAATCAGCCCCAGCATTTT. Translating gives CASSLSTGVNQPQHF. The full variable domain, in which reference TRBV7-9 and TRBJ1-5 provide the parts outside the CDR3, is DTGVSQNPRHKITKRGQNVTFRCDPISEHNRLYWYRQTLGQGPEFLTYFQNEAQLEKSRLLSDRFSAERPKGSFSTLEIQRTEQGDSAMYLCASSLSTGVNQPQHFGDGTRLSIL.